This is a list of T cell receptor beta chains from one sample in a study of blood T cell repertoires in COVID-19. TCRdb keeps only in-frame clones here, not all; method: immunoSEQ multiplex PCR. This table holds more than 100,000 clones, around 87% found once. The sequenced material came from peripheral blood. These receptors were collected from a man between 45 and 60 years old with active COVID-19. CDR3s include the opening cysteine and the closing phenylalanine or tryptophan. The D gene is left open where the match is weak. Where a row states a size, it is once, few, many or the class of an expanded clone; other rows omit it.

abundance	v_gene	j_gene	d_gene	CDR3aa	CDR3nt
once	TRBV3-1/TRBV3-2	TRBJ1-2	.	CASRQFNYGYTF	TGTGCCAGCCGACAGTTTAACTATGGCTACACCTTC
.	TRBV30	TRBJ2-1	.	CAWSGRADGEQFF	TGTGCCTGGAGTGGGCGGGCGGATGGTGAGCAGTTCTTC
few	TRBV13	TRBJ2-7	TRBD2	CASRTSGSSYEQYF	TGTGCCAGCAGAACTAGCGGCAGCTCCTACGAGCAGTACTTC
.	TRBV24-1	TRBJ2-5	.	CATSYYQSGNQETQYF	TGTGCCACCAGCTACTACCAATCAGGGAACCAAGAGACCCAGTACTTC
once	TRBV12-3/TRBV12-4	TRBJ1-2	.	CASSYVLDYGYTF	TGTGCCAGCAGTTATGTCCTTGACTATGGCTACACCTTC
once	TRBV5-1	TRBJ2-7	TRBD2	CASSSGLAPTYEQYF	TGCGCCAGCAGTTCGGGACTAGCGCCGACCTACGAGCAGTACTTC
.	TRBV6-5	TRBJ1-2	TRBD1	CASRPGQPGLIYTF	TGTGCCAGCAGGCCGGGACAGCCTGGTTTAATCTACACCTTC
.	TRBV7-9	TRBJ1-1	.	CASSQEGSTFMNTEAFF	TGTGCCAGCAGCCAAGAGGGATCTACCTTTATGAACACTGAAGCTTTCTTT
.	TRBV9	TRBJ2-7	TRBD1	CASSWGQGQREQYF	TGTGCCAGCAGCTGGGGACAGGGTCAGCGGGAGCAGTACTTC
.	TRBV4-1	TRBJ2-1	.	CASSQDQNSYNEQFF	TGCGCCAGCAGCCAAGACCAAAACTCCTACAATGAGCAGTTCTTC
.	TRBV7-9	TRBJ1-2	TRBD1	CASSLDRPGGGYGYTF	TGTGCCAGCAGCTTAGATCGTCCAGGGGGAGGCTATGGCTACACCTTC
.	TRBV7-2	TRBJ1-4	.	CASSPTATNEKLFF	TGTGCCAGCAGCCCGACAGCAACTAATGAAAAACTGTTTTTT
.	TRBV19	TRBJ1-1	TRBD1	CASRGDSLRPPEAFF	TGTGCCAGTAGGGGGGACAGCCTACGCCCCCCTGAAGCTTTCTTT
.	TRBV7-9	TRBJ2-3	.	CASSPRETSTDTQYF	TGTGCCAGCAGCCCCAGGGAAACTAGCACAGATACGCAGTATTTT
once	TRBV12-3/TRBV12-4	TRBJ2-3	TRBD2	CATRTSGGAAYF	TGTGCCACCCGGACTAGCGGGGGAGCCGCCTATTTT
.	TRBV6-6	TRBJ1-6	.	CASSYSEPFYSPLHF	TGTGCCAGCAGTTACTCTGAGCCCTTTTATTCACCCCTCCACTTT
.	TRBV2	TRBJ2-3	TRBD2	CASSGGLAGGSPSTDTQYF	TGTGCCAGCAGTGGAGGACTAGCGGGGGGCTCTCCCAGCACAGATACGCAGTATTTT
once	TRBV30	TRBJ2-7	.	CAWSLGLQYEQYF	TGTGCCTGGAGTTTGGGCCTTCAGTACGAGCAGTACTTC
.	TRBV6-2/TRBV6-3	TRBJ2-3	.	CASSFLQGTQYF	TGTGCCAGCAGTTTCCTTCAGGGAACGCAGTATTTT
.	TRBV5-5	TRBJ2-7	.	CASSLRPGSFEQYF	TGTGCCAGCAGCTTGAGGCCAGGGTCCTTCGAGCAGTACTTC
.	TRBV5-1	TRBJ1-1	TRBD1	CASSRDREGDTFF	TGCGCCAGCAGCAGGGACAGGGAAGGGGACACTTTCTTT
.	TRBV11-2	TRBJ2-5	.	CASSLSGETQYF	TGTGCCAGCAGCTTAAGCGGTGAGACCCAGTACTTC
.	TRBV12-3/TRBV12-4	TRBJ2-7	TRBD2	CASGLAGGYEQYF	TGTGCCAGTGGACTAGCGGGGGGCTACGAGCAGTACTTC
.	TRBV2	TRBJ2-7	TRBD1	CASSDPGQGGEQYF	TGTGCCAGCAGCGACCCGGGACAGGGGGGCGAGCAGTACTTC
few	TRBV2	TRBJ1-5	.	CASSIQGGNQPQHF	TGTGCCAGCAGTATACAGGGAGGCAATCAGCCCCAGCATTTT
.	TRBV10-3	TRBJ2-7	TRBD1	CAIRTGPSGNEQYF	TGTGCCATCAGGACAGGGCCGTCCGGCAACGAGCAGTACTTC